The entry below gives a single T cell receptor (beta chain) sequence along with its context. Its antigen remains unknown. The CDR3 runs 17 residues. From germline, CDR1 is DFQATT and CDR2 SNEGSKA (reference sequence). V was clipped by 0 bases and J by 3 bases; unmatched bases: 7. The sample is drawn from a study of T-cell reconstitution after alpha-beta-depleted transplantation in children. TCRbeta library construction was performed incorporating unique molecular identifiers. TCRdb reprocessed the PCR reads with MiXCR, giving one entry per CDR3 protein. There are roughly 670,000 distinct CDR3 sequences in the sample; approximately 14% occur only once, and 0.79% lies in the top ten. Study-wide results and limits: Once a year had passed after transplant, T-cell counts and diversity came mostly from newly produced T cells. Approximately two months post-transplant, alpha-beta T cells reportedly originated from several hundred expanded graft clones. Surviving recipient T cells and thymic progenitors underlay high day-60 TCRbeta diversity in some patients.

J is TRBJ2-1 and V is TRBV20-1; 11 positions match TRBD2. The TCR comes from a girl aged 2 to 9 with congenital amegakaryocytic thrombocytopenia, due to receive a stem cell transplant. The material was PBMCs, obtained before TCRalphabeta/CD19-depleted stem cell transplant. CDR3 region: CSARDEGTSGNYNEQFF. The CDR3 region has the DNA TGCAGTGCTAGAGATGAGGGGACTAGCGGCAACTACAATGAGCAGTTCTTC.